What follows describes a single T cell receptor beta chain. Its antigen is still unknown. These data belong to a study of post-analysis software for immune sequencing data. Whole-study context: Included courses were relapsing-remitting and secondary progressive multiple sclerosis; progressive-relapsing multiple sclerosis was also included.

Study-wide results and caveats: F-measure co-clustering was strong for batch-matched samples. Controls' normalized Chao1 diversity significantly exceeded that of multiple sclerosis patients.

Unique molecular identifiers featured in each of the TCR beta cDNA libraries. In TCRdb, the PCR reads were re-called with MiXCR into one record per CDR3 protein. The table includes 750,000 to 900,000 distinct CDR3 sequences, more than 45% detected once. The receptor was derived from a girl between 10 and 17 years old with multiple sclerosis. The sequencing input was blood.

CDR3 loop: CASSPRQFPNEKLFF. The CDR3 DNA reads TGTGCCAGCAGCCCCCGACAGTTCCCTAATGAAAAACTGTTTTTT. This chain joins TRBV7-2 and TRBJ1-4, with a possible D match to TRBD1 (5 bases). The V gene lost 5 bases and the J gene lost 3 bases, with 13 bases spanning the gap. This CDR3 comprises 15 residues. In germline, CDR1 is SGHTA, CDR2 FQGNSA.